Given below is one T cell receptor (beta chain) in context. Antigen: not known. Germline values: CDR1 SQVTM, CDR2 ANQGSEA. Trimming left V 4 bases short and J 5 bases short, with 8 bases between. The CDR3 covers 11 residues. This sample is drawn from a study of cytomegalovirus exposure and HLA in healthy donors. Points from the study as a whole: Cytomegalovirus association was assigned to about 150 TCR beta chains.

Primers: 60 Vbeta forward and 13 Jbeta reverse. How the authors handled the data: Unique TCR beta chains totaled around 86 million in a later count, with some 10 million of them shared. The table came from immunoSEQ multiplex PCR; TCRdb's copy has only in-frame clones and leaves some out. The V and J calls and clone size are taken from that table; D and trimming were inferred from the DNA. This repertoire shows roughly 150,000 clones, just under 80% found once; its top ten account for under 9%. Source material: PBMCs. This chain joins TRBV29-1 and TRBJ1-1; no clear D. The clonotype was recovered from a woman aged 40 to 49 in good health and CMV-seropositive. CDR3 nucleotides: TGCAGCGTTGTGCGGGAGACTGAAGCTTTCTTT. Encoded protein: CSVVRETEAFF.